These 32 T cell receptor beta chains share one sample of origin, sequenced in a study of blood T cell repertoires in COVID-19 (dated by TCRdb to 2018 to 2020). The receptor library was made with the immunoSEQ multiplex PCR assay. Entries here come from immuneACCESS through TCRdb and include only in-frame sequences with V and J called. Some clones fail to appear in such tables; in the studies checked, an unresolved V gene covers under half of the shortfall, and the cause of the remainder is unknown. The sample table holds 90,000 or so clones, of which 89% were seen once. Together, the top ten hold 5% to 5.5% of the sample. Sequenced sample: peripheral blood. The receptors were sampled from a woman of 80 years or more with active COVID-19.

The gene calls are TRBV18 and TRBJ2-3; 10 nucleotides agree with TRBD1. The CDR3 has 15 amino acids. V lost 4 bases and J lost 4; bases outside the gene matches: 5. The germline gives CDR1 KGHSH, CDR2 LQKENI. The CDR3 loop is CASSLEGQGSDTQYF. For the CDR3, the DNA is TGTGCCAGCTCACTAGAGGGACAGGGGTCAGATACGCAGTATTTT.

V gene TRBV29-1 combines with J gene TRBJ2-1, with 8 bases lining up with TRBD2. With V trimmed by 8 bases and J by 16 bases, 13 bases remained unmatched. The CDR3 contains 11 residues. The germline V gene encodes CDR1 SQVTM and CDR2 ANQGSEA. CDR3: CSPLEAGVQFF. In DNA form, the CDR3 reads TGCAGCCCGCTGGAAGCGGGAGTCCAATTCTTC.

The gene calls are TRBV2 and TRBJ2-3; maybe TRBD2 (5 bases). Germline V gene data show CDR1 as SNHLY and CDR2 as FYNNEI. The V end was cut by 7 bases, the J end by 3 bases, with 8 bases between. CDR3 size: 12 residues. Here the CDR3 DNA reads TGTGCCAGCACGGGGAATACAGATACGCAGTATTTT. As protein: CASTGNTDTQYF.

This chain uses TRBV12-2 with TRBJ2-4; TRBD2 was called by the table and not checked on the DNA. TRBV12-2 is given as a pseudogene. CDR3 size: 16 residues. This CDR3 is CASRLRLAGAKNIQYF. The CDR3 region has the DNA TGTGCAAGTCGCTTAAGGCTAGCGGGAGCCAAAAACATTCAGTACTTC.

V usage is TRBV27 and J usage is TRBJ1-2, with D perhaps TRBD1 (6 bases). Per the germline V gene, CDR1 is MNHEY and CDR2 is SMNVEV (reference sequence). V shed 3 bases and J shed 7 bases, with 12 bases lying between them. The CDR3 runs 13 residues. CDR3 DNA: TGTGCCAGCAGTTTGGGGGGGCAGGGTGGCTACACCTTC. Protein: CASSLGGQGGYTF.

The V gene is TRBV10-3, the J gene TRBJ2-7; a weak D match, TRBD2 (6 bases). Germline assignment: CDR1 ENHRY and CDR2 SYGVKD. The CDR3 is 18 amino acids. Trimming removed 10 bases at V and 5 bases at J, with 33 bases between. CDR3 DNA sequence: TGTGCCACACGACAATACCTCGGAAGGTTGCGGGATCCCCACGAGCAGTACTTC. It specifies CATRQYLGRLRDPHEQYF.

The chain combines TRBV18 with TRBJ1-4; D is undetermined. CDR3 length: 16 amino acids. The V gene's germline CDR1 is KGHSH and CDR2 LQKENI. V was pared by 3 bases and J by 0 bases, with 11 bases between. CDR3 protein: CASSPSRSATNEKLFF. The CDR3 nucleotides read TGTGCCAGCTCACCTTCGCGATCGGCAACTAATGAAAAACTGTTTTTT.

The gene calls are TRBV6-2 or TRBV6-3 and TRBJ2-3; 7 bases align to TRBD2. CDR1 is MNHEY, CDR2 SVGEGT, per germline. Unmatched junction bases numbered 8, after V lost 5 bases and J lost 3 bases. CDR3 size: 15 residues. This chain's CDR3 is CASSHGLGTTDTQYF. DNA of the CDR3: TGTGCCAGCAGTCACGGACTAGGAACAACAGATACGCAGTATTTT.

The J gene is TRBJ2-2, the V gene TRBV28; a possible D gene is TRBD2 (5 bases). Germline CDR1 reads MDHEN; CDR2 reads SYDVKM. V was shortened by 7 bases and J by 4 bases, with 10 bases between the two germline ends. The CDR3 consists of 13 residues. The CDR3 reads CASTGLSTGELFF. CDR3 in DNA: TGTGCCAGCACGGGGTTATCCACCGGGGAGCTGTTTTTT.

The gene calls are TRBV7-2 and TRBJ2-1; TRBD1 is a possible D gene (5 bases). CDR1 is SGHTA and CDR2 is FQGNSA in the germline V gene. The CDR3 is 15 residues long. V was cut by 6 bases and J by 0 bases, with 12 bases left in between. CDR3 protein: CASREQVSSYNEQFF. In DNA form, the CDR3 reads TGTGCCAGCAGAGAACAGGTCTCCTCCTACAATGAGCAGTTCTTC.

The chain is built from TRBV19 and TRBJ1-1, with a tentative D call TRBD1 (5 bases). Trimming stripped 5 bases from V and 1 base from J, with 14 bases between. Germline values: CDR1 LNHDA, CDR2 SQIVND (reference sequence). This CDR3 has 15 residues. Written as DNA, the CDR3 is TGTGCCAGTAGTCCCAACCCGACAGCGAACACTGAAGCTTTCTTT. It encodes CASSPNPTANTEAFF.

This chain joins TRBV5-4 and TRBJ2-7; weak D call: TRBD1 (6 bases). The V end was cut by 4 bases, the J end by 2 bases, with 16 bases between. The CDR3 covers 15 residues. Germline V gene sequence: CDR1 SGHNT, CDR2 YYREEE (reference sequence). CDR3 in DNA: TGTGCCAGCAGCATAGGACAGCTGGGGGCCTACGAGCAGTACTTC. This gives the protein CASSIGQLGAYEQYF.

This clone was picked up a small number of times. This chain connects TRBV7-9 to TRBJ2-1; D may be TRBD1 (6 bases). Between the trimmed V and J ends, which lost 5 bases and 8 bases, there was a span of 16 bases. From germline, CDR1 is SEHNR and CDR2 FQNEAQ (reference sequence). The length of the CDR3 is 14 residues. For the CDR3, the DNA is TGTGCCAGCAGCATAACCACAGGGTTGGATGAGCAGTTCTTC. It yields the protein CASSITTGLDEQFF.

V and J are TRBV7-2 and TRBJ2-5; D may be TRBD1 (5 bases). Germline values: CDR1 SGHTA, CDR2 FQGNSA. V gave up 1 base and J gave up 2 bases, with 11 bases separating them. The CDR3 has 15 residues. CDR3 bases: TGTGCCAGCAGCTTAGAGACAGCTCTACAAGAGACCCAGTACTTC. This gives the protein CASSLETALQETQYF. Filled out from reference TRBV7-2 and TRBJ2-5, the complete variable domain reads GAGVSQSPSNKVTEKGKDVELRCDPISGHTALYWYRQSLGQGLEFLIYFQGNSAPDKSGLPSDRFSAERTGGSVSTLTIQRTQQEDSAVYLCASSLETALQETQYFGPGTRLLVL.

The chain has TRBV7-9 and TRBJ1-5; TRBD1 matches at 7 bases. Germline values: CDR1 SEHNR, CDR2 FQNEAQ (reference sequence). This CDR3 comprises 14 residues. J was trimmed by 3 bases and V by 8 bases; bases with no gene match: 7. CDR3 DNA: TGTGCCAGCGCCCGGACAGGCGACAATCAGCCCCAGCATTTT. Protein sequence: CASARTGDNQPQHF.

The V call is TRBV6-1, the J call TRBJ2-7; D is undetermined. The V and J ends lost 0 bases and 3 bases respectively, with 12 bases between them. This CDR3 region has 15 residues. Germline assignment: CDR1 MNHNS and CDR2 SASEGT. The chain's CDR3 is CASSEAHIALYEQYF. CDR3 DNA sequence: TGTGCCAGCAGTGAAGCGCATATAGCACTCTACGAGCAGTACTTC.

In this sample, this clone turned up once. The V call is TRBV7-6, the J call TRBJ1-6, with D hard to call. The CDR3 consists of 15 residues. CDR1 SGHVS and CDR2 FNYEAQ come from the germline V gene. V shed 3 bases and J shed 6 bases, with 12 bases lying between them. As DNA, the CDR3 is TGTGCCAGCAGCTTCGGAGGAGGGATTAATTCACCCCTCCACTTT. It translates to CASSFGGGINSPLHF. Full variable domain (rest looked up from reference TRBV7-6 and TRBJ1-6): GAGVSQSPRYKVTKRGQDVALRCDPISGHVSLYWYRQALGQGPEFLTYFNYEAQQDKSGLPNDRFSAERPEGSISTLTIQRTEQRDSAMYRCASSFGGGINSPLHFGNGTRLTVT.

The chain recombines TRBV3-1 (or the pseudogene TRBV3-2) with TRBJ1-6; the D gene is possibly TRBD1 (5 bases). The CDR3 loop spans 14 amino acids. V was shortened by 1 base and J by 7 bases, with 8 bases between the two germline ends. Germline-derived CDR1 and CDR2 are LGHDT and YNNKEL (reference sequence). Here the CDR3 reads CASSQGGGNSPLHF. In DNA form, the CDR3 reads TGTGCCAGCAGCCAAGGGGGGGGGAATTCACCCCTCCACTTT.

The V and J genes are TRBV5-1 and TRBJ1-3; 7 bases line up with TRBD1. This CDR3 has 15 amino acids. V was pared by 8 bases and J by 0 bases, with 8 bases of the junction left unmatched. The germline CDR1 and CDR2 sequences are SGHRS and YFSETQ. CDR3 nucleotide sequence: TGCGCCAGTAGGGAAGGGGGCAACTCTGGAAACACCATATATTTT. Its protein is CASREGGNSGNTIYF.

This CDR3 reads CASSQLPAAGTQYF. As DNA, the CDR3 is TGTGCCAGCAGCCAACTACCCGCCGCGGGTACGCAGTATTTT. The rearrangement links TRBV3-1 (or the pseudogene TRBV3-2) to TRBJ2-3; D may be TRBD2 (5 bases). The CDR3 is 14 amino acids. V gave up 2 bases and J gave up 8 bases, with 14 bases separating them. CDR1 is LGHDT, CDR2 YNNKEL, per germline (reference sequence).

The rearrangement links TRBV18 to TRBJ1-1, with D uncertain. In germline, CDR1 is KGHSH, CDR2 LQKENI. V lost 5 bases and J lost 1, with 8 bases in between. The CDR3 contains 13 residues. CDR3 amino acids: CASSSAGNTEAFF. DNA of the CDR3: TGTGCCAGCTCATCTGCAGGGAACACTGAAGCTTTCTTT.

The CDR3 DNA sequence: TGTGCCAGCAGCTCGTGGAGCGGGACCAAAGAGACCCAGTACTTC. Protein sequence: CASSSWSGTKETQYF. The chain couples TRBV7-2 to TRBJ2-5; 7 positions match TRBD2. The CDR3 has 15 amino acids. V gave up 4 bases and J gave up 3 bases; unmatched junction bases: 8. CDR1 SGHTA and CDR2 FQGNSA come from the germline V gene.

Points on this clone: At one boundary the junction diverges from the germline segment, which might be a read error. The chain combines TRBV7-3 with TRBJ2-7; maybe TRBD2 (6 bases). This CDR3 spans 11 amino acids. The germline gives CDR1 SGHTA, CDR2 FQGTGA. DNA for the CDR3: TGTGCCAGCAGCGACCTTGGAGGGGTTAACTTC. Translation gives CASSDLGGVNF.

This chain links TRBV19 with TRBJ2-2; 8 bases align to TRBD1. The CDR3 is made up of 17 amino acids. Germline lookup yields CDR1 LNHDA and CDR2 SQIVND (reference sequence). V was clipped by 6 bases and J by 4 bases; unmatched bases: 13. The CDR3 loop is CASRPGTGLRGTGELFF. The CDR3 DNA reads TGTGCCAGTAGGCCGGGGACAGGCTTGCGGGGCACCGGGGAGCTGTTTTTT.

The V and J genes are TRBV24-1 and TRBJ2-1; TRBD2 matches 8 bases. Germline V gene sequence: CDR1 KGHDR, CDR2 SFDVKD. The CDR3 extends over 15 amino acids. V lost 10 bases to trimming and J lost 6 bases; unmatched junction nucleotides: 13. Written as DNA, the CDR3 is TGTGCCACGACGGACCGTGGCGGGAGGTCCAATGAGCAGTTCTTC. It encodes CATTDRGGRSNEQFF.

The chain couples TRBV19 to TRBJ2-3; D unclear. This CDR3 spans 13 amino acids. Germline-derived CDR1 and CDR2 are LNHDA and SQIVND (reference sequence). Trimming stripped 6 bases from V and 2 bases from J, with 9 bases between. The CDR3 DNA sequence: TGTGCCAGTAGCCCACCAGACACAGATACGCAGTATTTT. This codes for CASSPPDTDTQYF. Drawing the rest from reference TRBV19 and TRBJ2-3, the complete variable domain is DGGITQSPKYLFRKEGQNVTLSCEQNLNHDAMYWYRQDPGQGLRLIYYSQIVNDFQKGDIAEGYSVSREKKESFPLTVTSAQKNPTAFYLCASSPPDTDTQYFGPGTRLTVL.

The rearrangement joins TRBV19 to TRBJ1-4; D is undetermined. The CDR3 extends over 12 amino acids. Per germline, CDR1 LNHDA and CDR2 SQIVND (reference sequence). Trimming shortened V by 6 bases and J by 5 bases, and 7 bases separated the two germline ends. In DNA form, the CDR3 reads TGTGCCAGTAGAACGGGGAATGAAAAACTGTTTTTT. It is translated as CASRTGNEKLFF.

The chain carries TRBV2 and TRBJ2-7, with 7 bases identical to TRBD1. With V trimmed by 5 bases and J by 0 bases, 4 bases remained unmatched. The CDR3 totals 14 residues. CDR1 SNHLY and CDR2 FYNNEI come from the germline V gene. The chain's CDR3 is CASSPQGHSYEQYF. The CDR3 region has the DNA TGTGCCAGCAGTCCACAGGGGCACTCCTACGAGCAGTACTTC.

The CDR3 bases are TGCGCCAGCAGCCAAGCGGGGGTCGGCGGGGAGCTGTTTTTT. Protein: CASSQAGVGGELFF. V is TRBV4-3 and J is TRBJ2-2, with D possibly TRBD2 on 6 matching bases. CDR3 size: 14 residues. Per the germline V gene, CDR1 is LGHNA and CDR2 is YSLEER. Trimming removed 1 base from V and 7 bases from J, with 10 bases in between.

The chain joins TRBV6-5 to TRBJ2-1; 10 nucleotides align to TRBD2. V gave up 5 bases and J gave up 3 bases; unmatched junction bases: 4. The CDR3 extends over 15 amino acids. The germline V gene has CDR1 MNHEY and CDR2 SVGAGI. CDR3 nucleotides: TGTGCCAGCAGTCTTACTAGCGGGGTCTACAATGAGCAGTTCTTC. Translated, it gives CASSLTSGVYNEQFF.

J is TRBJ2-2 and V is TRBV6-5; 14 nucleotides align to TRBD2. The CDR3 runs 15 residues. V dropped 7 bases and J dropped 6; count of bases not matched to a gene: 4. The germline V gene encodes CDR1 MNHEY and CDR2 SVGAGI. The CDR3 nucleotides read TGTGCCAGCAAATGGACTAGCGGGGGGCCCGGGGAGCTGTTTTTT. It is translated as CASKWTSGGPGELFF.

V is TRBV28 and J is TRBJ2-3; 15 nucleotides align to TRBD2. Germline CDR1 and CDR2: MDHEN and SYDVKM. There are 18 residues in the CDR3. V shed 5 bases and J 9 bases; nucleotides not matched to a gene: 15. CDR3 sequence: CASSLLGTSGRLRETQYF. The CDR3 nucleotides are TGTGCCAGCAGTCTACTTGGGACTAGCGGGAGGTTAAGGGAAACGCAGTATTTT.